Listed below are T cell receptor beta chains from one sample, sequenced in a study of cytomegalovirus exposure and HLA in healthy donors. Measured with immunoSEQ multiplex PCR; TCRdb has only the in-frame clones, and not every one. The profile shows 150,000 to 200,000 clones, 80% of them singletons. The sequenced sample consisted of PBMCs. The source of these receptors is a woman in her fifties or sixties in good health and CMV-seropositive. The CDR3 runs from the conserved cysteine through the conserved F or W. The D gene is left open where the match is weak. Size values are once, few and many counts, or a class for expanded clones, and some rows have none.

CDR3 length: 14; clone size: few; V gene: TRBV19; D gene: TRBD1; J gene: TRBJ1-1; CDR3 protein: CASSPLGQGVEAFF; CDR3 DNA: TGTGCCAGTAGTCCCCTGGGACAGGGGGTTGAAGCTTTCTTT
CDR3 length: 17; clone size: once; V gene: TRBV7-9; D gene: TRBD2; J gene: TRBJ2-1; CDR3 protein: CASSLVLAGGAINEQFF; CDR3 DNA: TGTGCCAGCAGCTTAGTATTGGCGGGGGGGGCCATAAATGAGCAGTTCTTC
CDR3 length: 10; clone size: .; V gene: TRBV20-1; D gene: .; J gene: TRBJ2-7; CDR3 protein: CSAIRTEQYF; CDR3 DNA: TGCAGTGCTATAAGGACTGAGCAGTACTTC
CDR3 length: 12; clone size: .; V gene: TRBV28; D gene: .; J gene: TRBJ1-2; CDR3 protein: CASSGQAYGYTF; CDR3 DNA: TGTGCCAGCAGTGGACAAGCTTATGGCTACACCTTC
CDR3 length: 17; clone size: .; V gene: TRBV7-9; D gene: TRBD2; J gene: TRBJ2-3; CDR3 protein: CSSRRSGRLPLADTQYF; CDR3 DNA: TGTTCCAGCAGACGTAGCGGGCGACTCCCCTTGGCAGATACGCAGTATTTT
CDR3 length: 17; clone size: once; V gene: TRBV11-3; D gene: TRBD2; J gene: TRBJ2-3; CDR3 protein: CASSLDSGGGGALGQYF; CDR3 DNA: TGTGCCAGCAGCTTAGATTCGGGAGGCGGGGGAGCTCTGGGGCAGTATTTT
CDR3 length: 12; clone size: .; V gene: TRBV18; D gene: .; J gene: TRBJ1-2; CDR3 protein: CASSLEGPGYTF; CDR3 DNA: TGTGCCAGCTCACTGGAGGGGCCAGGCTACACCTTC
CDR3 length: 13; clone size: .; V gene: TRBV6-5; D gene: .; J gene: TRBJ2-4; CDR3 protein: CASSIRGSGIQYF; CDR3 DNA: TGTGCCAGCAGTATTCGGGGGTCCGGCATTCAGTACTTC
CDR3 length: 15; clone size: .; V gene: TRBV7-2; D gene: TRBD2; J gene: TRBJ2-4; CDR3 protein: CASSFQLALADIQYF; CDR3 DNA: TGTGCCAGCAGCTTCCAACTAGCGCTCGCGGACATTCAGTACTTC
CDR3 length: 15; clone size: .; V gene: TRBV9; D gene: .; J gene: TRBJ2-7; CDR3 protein: CASSGGGQAYYEQYF; CDR3 DNA: TGTGCCAGCAGCGGCGGGGGCCAGGCCTACTACGAGCAGTACTTC
CDR3 length: 18; clone size: .; V gene: TRBV4-3; D gene: TRBD1; J gene: TRBJ1-6; CDR3 protein: CASSQEFSGDRGGSPLHF; CDR3 DNA: TGCGCCAGCAGCCAAGAATTTAGTGGGGACAGGGGAGGTTCACCCCTCCACTTT
CDR3 length: 17; clone size: .; V gene: TRBV7-2; D gene: TRBD1; J gene: TRBJ2-7; CDR3 protein: CASSLEFRQGYFYEQYF; CDR3 DNA: TGTGCCAGCAGCTTAGAATTTCGACAGGGGTATTTCTACGAGCAGTACTTC
CDR3 length: 16; clone size: .; V gene: TRBV28; D gene: TRBD2; J gene: TRBJ2-5; CDR3 protein: CASSSLWETSAGTQYF; CDR3 DNA: TGTGCCAGCAGTTCCCTATGGGAGACTAGCGCGGGGACCCAGTACTTC
CDR3 length: 15; clone size: .; V gene: TRBV4-3; D gene: .; J gene: TRBJ1-5; CDR3 protein: CASSQGTSGYQPQHF; CDR3 DNA: TGCGCCAGCAGCCAAGGGACTTCCGGGTATCAGCCCCAGCATTTT
CDR3 length: 13; clone size: .; V gene: TRBV2; D gene: .; J gene: TRBJ2-5; CDR3 protein: CASSEVGGETQYF; CDR3 DNA: TGTGCCAGCAGTGAGGTAGGCGGAGAGACCCAGTACTTC
CDR3 length: 14; clone size: .; V gene: TRBV7-2; D gene: TRBD1; J gene: TRBJ1-2; CDR3 protein: CASRTENRGNGYTF; CDR3 DNA: TGTGCCAGCAGGACCGAAAACAGGGGAAATGGCTACACCTTC
CDR3 length: 16; clone size: .; V gene: TRBV9; D gene: TRBD2; J gene: TRBJ2-2; CDR3 protein: CASSVGTSGDTGELFF; CDR3 DNA: TGTGCCAGCAGCGTAGGGACTAGCGGGGACACCGGGGAGCTGTTTTTT
CDR3 length: 12; clone size: few; V gene: TRBV28; D gene: .; J gene: TRBJ2-1; CDR3 protein: CATWGRYNEQFF; CDR3 DNA: TGTGCCACATGGGGCCGTTACAATGAGCAGTTCTTC
CDR3 length: 14; clone size: .; V gene: TRBV7-2; D gene: .; J gene: TRBJ2-3; CDR3 protein: CASSLANQPGTQYF; CDR3 DNA: TGTGCCAGCAGCTTAGCTAACCAGCCAGGGACGCAGTATTTT
CDR3 length: 15; clone size: .; V gene: TRBV4-2; D gene: .; J gene: TRBJ2-3; CDR3 protein: CASSHGGEGTDTQYF; CDR3 DNA: TGTGCCAGCAGCCACGGCGGGGAGGGCACAGATACGCAGTATTTT
CDR3 length: 16; clone size: .; V gene: TRBV27; D gene: TRBD2; J gene: TRBJ2-7; CDR3 protein: CASSSIAGGDFYEQYF; CDR3 DNA: TGTGCCAGCAGTTCGATAGCGGGAGGGGACTTTTACGAGCAGTACTTC
CDR3 length: 16; clone size: .; V gene: TRBV2; D gene: .; J gene: TRBJ1-3; CDR3 protein: CASRETSGHSGNTIYF; CDR3 DNA: TGTGCCAGCAGGGAAACTTCAGGGCACTCTGGAAACACCATATATTTT
CDR3 length: 15; clone size: .; V gene: TRBV7-2; D gene: TRBD1; J gene: TRBJ2-7; CDR3 protein: CASSFSTGSVHEQYF; CDR3 DNA: TGTGCCAGCAGCTTCTCGACAGGGTCTGTCCACGAGCAGTACTTC
CDR3 length: 15; clone size: .; V gene: TRBV7-9; D gene: TRBD1; J gene: TRBJ1-6; CDR3 protein: CASSAADRDNSPLHF; CDR3 DNA: TGTGCCAGCAGCGCCGCCGACAGGGATAATTCACCCCTCCACTTT
CDR3 length: 14; clone size: .; V gene: TRBV6-5; D gene: .; J gene: TRBJ1-1; CDR3 protein: CASSPTGPNTEAFF; CDR3 DNA: TGTGCCAGCAGTCCTACAGGGCCGAACACTGAAGCTTTCTTT
CDR3 length: 15; clone size: .; V gene: TRBV19; D gene: .; J gene: TRBJ2-1; CDR3 protein: CASSIEAVSYNEQFF; CDR3 DNA: TGTGCCAGTAGTATCGAGGCGGTCTCCTACAATGAGCAGTTCTTC
CDR3 length: 14; clone size: .; V gene: TRBV14; D gene: .; J gene: TRBJ2-3; CDR3 protein: CASSPEIAMDTQYF; CDR3 DNA: TGTGCCAGCAGCCCCGAGATAGCCATGGATACGCAGTATTTT
CDR3 length: 15; clone size: .; V gene: TRBV4-2; D gene: .; J gene: TRBJ2-5; CDR3 protein: CASSQDSQGGETQYF; CDR3 DNA: TGTGCCAGCAGCCAAGATAGTCAGGGGGGAGAGACCCAGTACTTC
CDR3 length: 15; clone size: .; V gene: TRBV10-3; D gene: .; J gene: TRBJ2-7; CDR3 protein: CAISDYQDRPYEQYF; CDR3 DNA: TGTGCCATCAGTGATTACCAAGACAGGCCCTACGAGCAGTACTTC
CDR3 length: 15; clone size: .; V gene: TRBV9; D gene: TRBD1; J gene: TRBJ1-2; CDR3 protein: CASSPGQGALDGYTF; CDR3 DNA: TGTGCCAGCAGCCCAGGACAGGGGGCGTTGGATGGCTACACCTTC
CDR3 length: 12; clone size: .; V gene: TRBV10-3; D gene: .; J gene: TRBJ1-3; CDR3 protein: CAINGGGNTIYF; CDR3 DNA: TGTGCCATCAATGGTGGCGGAAACACCATATATTTT
CDR3 length: 13; clone size: .; V gene: TRBV6-1; D gene: .; J gene: TRBJ1-2; CDR3 protein: CASSLTGNYGYTF; CDR3 DNA: TGTGCCAGCAGTCTCACAGGGAACTATGGCTACACCTTC
CDR3 length: 14; clone size: .; V gene: TRBV6-5; D gene: TRBD1; J gene: TRBJ2-7; CDR3 protein: CASKSDRGSYEQYF; CDR3 DNA: TGTGCCAGCAAAAGCGACAGGGGTAGCTACGAGCAGTACTTC
CDR3 length: 14; clone size: .; V gene: TRBV7-2; D gene: .; J gene: TRBJ2-7; CDR3 protein: CASSPSQGNYEQYF; CDR3 DNA: TGTGCCAGCAGCCCGTCGCAGGGAAACTACGAGCAGTACTTC
CDR3 length: 12; clone size: .; V gene: TRBV7-2; D gene: .; J gene: TRBJ2-2; CDR3 protein: CASGPFDGELFF; CDR3 DNA: TGTGCCAGCGGCCCGTTTGACGGGGAGCTGTTTTTT
CDR3 length: 13; clone size: .; V gene: TRBV18; D gene: .; J gene: TRBJ1-1; CDR3 protein: CASSKGQNTEAFF; CDR3 DNA: TGTGCCAGCTCCAAGGGGCAGAACACTGAAGCTTTCTTT
CDR3 length: 15; clone size: few; V gene: TRBV18; D gene: .; J gene: TRBJ2-1; CDR3 protein: CASSPEGGSYNEQFF; CDR3 DNA: TGTGCCAGCTCACCCGAGGGGGGGTCCTACAATGAGCAGTTCTTC
CDR3 length: 12; clone size: .; V gene: TRBV5-4; D gene: .; J gene: TRBJ2-5; CDR3 protein: CASSLGRETQYF; CDR3 DNA: TGTGCCAGCAGCTTGGGCCGGGAGACCCAGTACTTC
CDR3 length: 13; clone size: .; V gene: TRBV27; D gene: .; J gene: TRBJ1-5; CDR3 protein: CASARRSNQPQHF; CDR3 DNA: TGTGCCAGCGCCCGGAGGAGCAATCAGCCCCAGCATTTT
CDR3 length: 15; clone size: once; V gene: TRBV7-2; D gene: .; J gene: TRBJ1-4; CDR3 protein: CASSLVPATNEKLFF; CDR3 DNA: TGTGCCAGCAGCTTAGTACCGGCAACTAATGAAAAACTGTTTTTT
CDR3 length: 12; clone size: .; V gene: TRBV6-1; D gene: .; J gene: TRBJ2-7; CDR3 protein: CASSEEGYEQYF; CDR3 DNA: TGTGCCAGCAGTGAGGAGGGCTACGAGCAGTACTTC
CDR3 length: 15; clone size: .; V gene: TRBV27; D gene: TRBD2; J gene: TRBJ2-7; CDR3 protein: CASSYILAGTYEQYF; CDR3 DNA: TGTGCCAGCAGTTACATACTAGCGGGGACCTACGAGCAGTACTTC
CDR3 length: 14; clone size: .; V gene: TRBV4-2; D gene: TRBD2; J gene: TRBJ2-7; CDR3 protein: CASSHLGGGYEQYF; CDR3 DNA: TGTGCCAGCAGCCATCTGGGGGGGGGCTACGAGCAGTACTTC
CDR3 length: 12; clone size: .; V gene: TRBV5-1; D gene: .; J gene: TRBJ1-2; CDR3 protein: CASSSSLTGYTF; CDR3 DNA: TGCGCCAGCAGCTCGAGCCTCACGGGCTACACCTTC